Listed here are 30 T cell receptor beta chains from one sample, sequenced in a study of beta chain features in type 1 diabetes. Every isolated RNA sample was fully reverse transcribed, so sequencing captured expressed TCRB transcripts. The method was immunoSEQ multiplex PCR; TCRdb's version includes in-frame clones alone and lacks a portion of them. Of about 140,000 clones listed, 9.7% are singletons. Sequences were obtained from central memory CD4+ T cells from blood. The receptor source for this set is a woman in her thirties or forties in good health.

V usage is TRBV5-1 and J usage is TRBJ2-7; possibly TRBD2 for D (5 bases). Germline assignment: CDR1 SGHRS and CDR2 YFSETQ. With 2 bases removed from V and 2 bases from J, the gap between germline ends came to 8 bases. The CDR3 runs 13 residues. CDR3 DNA sequence: TGCGCCAGCAGCTTCGACGGGACCTACGAGCAGTACTTC. Translating it yields CASSFDGTYEQYF.

In this sample, this clone turned up a few times. V is TRBV10-2 and J is TRBJ1-2, with 9 bases matching TRBD1. The CDR3 has 18 amino acids. Germline CDR1 and CDR2: WSHSY and SAAADI. The V and J ends lost 5 bases and 1 base, in that order; junction bases with no gene match: 14. CDR3 coding DNA: TGCGCCAGCAGTCTCCCAATAAACGGGACAGGGATTAACTATGGCTACACCTTC. The encoded protein is CASSLPINGTGINYGYTF.

This clone was detected only a few times. The chain joins TRBV2 to TRBJ1-5; TRBD1 might be the D (6 bases). The CDR3 sequence is 13 residues long. V dropped 7 bases and J dropped 4 bases, with 11 bases sitting between them. Germline V gene data show CDR1 as SNHLY and CDR2 as FYNNEI. The CDR3, as DNA: TGTGCCAGCAACTGGGACACTAATCAGCCCCAGCATTTT. It is translated as CASNWDTNQPQHF.

The V call is TRBV19, the J call TRBJ1-2, with 9 positions matching TRBD1. CDR1 LNHDA and CDR2 SQIVND come from the germline V gene (reference sequence). V trimming: 8 bases; J trimming: 4 bases; junction bases outside the gene matches: 8. This CDR3 comprises 14 residues. The chain's CDR3 is CASRPPGQGYGYTF. CDR3 nucleotides: TGTGCCAGTCGTCCGCCGGGACAGGGCTATGGCTACACCTTC. The whole variable domain, filled in from reference TRBV19 and TRBJ1-2, reads DGGITQSPKYLFRKEGQNVTLSCEQNLNHDAMYWYRQDPGQGLRLIYYSQIVNDFQKGDIAEGYSVSREKKESFPLTVTSAQKNPTAFYLCASRPPGQGYGYTFGSGTRLTVV.

The V and J genes are TRBV6-6 and TRBJ1-5, with 7 bases lining up with TRBD1. The CDR3 loop spans 15 amino acids. With 7 bases clipped from V and 4 bases from J, the junction kept 10 bases outside the gene matches. The V gene's germline CDR1 is MNHNY and CDR2 SVGAGI (reference sequence). CDR3 DNA: TGTGCCAGCACCCGCCAGGGGGGAAATAATCAGCCCCAGCATTTT. This sequence encodes CASTRQGGNNQPQHF.

The chain has TRBV5-4 and TRBJ2-2; D gene uncertain. The germline CDR1 and CDR2 sequences are SGHNT and YYREEE (reference sequence). The CDR3 consists of 14 residues. The V gene lost 0 bases and the J gene lost 1 base, with 4 bases spanning the gap. The CDR3 sequence: CASSLERNTGELFF. The CDR3 DNA sequence: TGTGCCAGCAGCTTGGAGCGGAACACCGGGGAGCTGTTTTTT.

This sequence joins TRBV2 and TRBJ2-5, with TRBD2 identical over 10 bases. V dropped 3 bases and J dropped 0; count of bases not matched to a gene: 7. CDR1 is SNHLY and CDR2 is FYNNEI in the germline V gene. This CDR3 comprises 17 residues. Here the CDR3 reads CASSDASGGQYQETQYF. The CDR3 nucleotides read TGTGCCAGCAGTGATGCTAGCGGGGGCCAGTACCAAGAGACCCAGTACTTC.

The chain combines TRBV29-1 with TRBJ2-2, with 13 bases identical to TRBD2. The V gene's germline CDR1 is SQVTM and CDR2 ANQGSEA. CDR3 length: 15 residues. After removal of 6 bases from V and 6 bases from J, the junction contained 7 bases not matched to a gene. The CDR3 reads CSVTGTSGVPGELFF. The CDR3, as DNA: TGCAGCGTGACGGGGACTAGCGGGGTCCCCGGGGAGCTGTTTTTT.

The chain links TRBV5-5 to TRBJ2-5, with a tentative D call TRBD1 (6 bases). This CDR3 region has 13 residues. Deletions cut 4 bases from V and 4 bases from J, with 11 bases between. The germline gives CDR1 SGHKS, CDR2 YYEKEE (reference sequence). CDR3 DNA: TGTGCCAGCAGCATCAGGGGAACAGAGACCCAGTACTTC. Protein product: CASSIRGTETQYF.

This clone was observed a handful of times. V gene TRBV5-6 combines with J gene TRBJ2-3; D is possibly TRBD1 (5 bases). CDR3 length equals 16 residues. Germline V lookup: CDR1 SGHDT, CDR2 YYEEEE. V gave up 0 bases and J gave up 6 bases, with 17 bases separating them. For the CDR3, the DNA is TGTGCCAGCAGCTTGGATACAGGATTCACTCCGGATACGCAGTATTTT. It encodes CASSLDTGFTPDTQYF.

The table lists this clone with many counts. The chain couples TRBV7-2 to TRBJ1-5; the match to TRBD1 covers 8 bases. V lost 3 bases, J lost 5 bases, and 6 bases stayed unmatched. Germline V gene data show CDR1 as SGHTA and CDR2 as FQGNSA. The CDR3 has 15 residues. The CDR3 sequence is CASSFQGTGDQPQHF. Written as DNA, the CDR3 is TGTGCCAGCAGCTTTCAAGGGACAGGCGATCAGCCCCAGCATTTT.

This clone was seen a single time. The chain joins TRBV7-2 to TRBJ2-5; TRBD1 aligns across 9 bases. Germline V lookup: CDR1 SGHTA, CDR2 FQGNSA. The CDR3 runs 14 residues. V was clipped by 4 bases and J by 6 bases; unmatched bases: 6. The CDR3 DNA reads as TGTGCCAGCAGCTCACAGGGACAGGGAAAGACCCAGTACTTC. This sequence encodes CASSSQGQGKTQYF.

The chain employs TRBV4-1 and TRBJ2-1; 8 bases line up with TRBD1. J lost 5 bases, V lost 0 bases, and 6 bases had no gene match. From germline, CDR1 is MGHRA and CDR2 YSYEKL. The CDR3 runs 16 residues. The CDR3 loop is CASSQEWTGNHNEQFF. The CDR3, as DNA: TGCGCCAGCAGCCAAGAGTGGACAGGGAATCACAATGAGCAGTTCTTC.

Only a few counts were recorded for this clone. The chain uses TRBV5-4 and TRBJ2-3; 8 nucleotides line up with TRBD2. This CDR3 is built from 13 residues. The germline V gene encodes CDR1 SGHNT and CDR2 YYREEE (reference sequence). The V segment lost 8 bases and the J segment 2 bases; nucleotides outside the gene matches: 4. The CDR3 region is CASIGGATDTQYF. The CDR3 DNA follows: TGTGCCAGTATCGGGGGGGCCACAGATACGCAGTATTTT.

The chain joins TRBV19 to TRBJ2-7, with 9 positions matching TRBD1. The CDR3 spans 14 residues. V trimming: 5 bases; J trimming: 4 bases; junction bases outside the gene matches: 6. From germline, CDR1 is LNHDA and CDR2 SQIVND (reference sequence). The CDR3 DNA follows: TGTGCCAGTAGTGGGGACAGGGTCGGGTACGAGCAGTACTTC. As protein: CASSGDRVGYEQYF. The variable domain in full, with the rest retrieved from reference TRBV19 and TRBJ2-7, is DGGITQSPKYLFRKEGQNVTLSCEQNLNHDAMYWYRQDPGQGLRLIYYSQIVNDFQKGDIAEGYSVSREKKESFPLTVTSAQKNPTAFYLCASSGDRVGYEQYFGPGTRLTVT.

J is TRBJ1-4 and V is TRBV5-1, with TRBD1 as a possible D gene (6 bases). Trimming cost V 0 bases and J 5 bases, with 11 bases left between them. The CDR3 totals 15 residues. Germline V gene lookup returns CDR1 SGHRS and CDR2 YFSETQ. CDR3 sequence reads: CASSLDGTRNEKLFF. The CDR3 DNA reads as TGCGCCAGCAGCTTGGATGGGACACGAAATGAAAAACTGTTTTTT.

The chain joins TRBV7-9 to TRBJ2-3; 7 nucleotides line up with TRBD1. Trimming took 5 bases from V and 3 from J; bases not matched to a gene: 8. The CDR3 covers 15 residues. The germline V gene encodes CDR1 SEHNR and CDR2 FQNEAQ (reference sequence). CDR3 amino acids: CASSPRDSGTDTQYF. CDR3 DNA: TGTGCCAGCAGCCCTAGGGACAGTGGAACAGATACGCAGTATTTT.

This clone was picked up a small number of times. This chain uses TRBV7-2 with TRBJ1-2; D perhaps matches TRBD1 (6 bases). Germline loops: CDR1 SGHTA, CDR2 FQGNSA. Between the trimmed V and J ends, which lost 5 bases and 7 bases, there was a span of 20 bases. The CDR3 has 15 amino acids. CDR3 amino acids: CASSQGGGLPLGYTF. The CDR3 DNA reads TGTGCCAGCAGCCAAGGAGGGGGACTACCCCTTGGCTACACCTTC.

The rearrangement joins TRBV7-2 to TRBJ2-6; TRBD1 matches 7 bases. Trimming cost V 7 bases and J 1 base; bases outside gene matches: 16. Germline lookup yields CDR1 SGHTA and CDR2 FQGNSA. The CDR3 is made up of 19 amino acids. Here the CDR3 reads CASTPPPGRGLSGANVLTF. The CDR3 coding sequence is TGTGCCAGCACCCCACCCCCGGGTAGGGGGCTATCTGGGGCCAACGTCCTGACTTTC.

This clone has a handful of counts. The genes are TRBV11-2 and TRBJ2-1; D ambiguous. V lost 1 base and J lost 3, with 10 bases in between. This CDR3 has 15 residues. Germline-derived CDR1 and CDR2 are SGHAT and FQNNGV. CDR3 sequence: CASSLASIHYNEQFF. In DNA, the CDR3 is TGTGCCAGCAGCTTAGCCAGTATACACTACAATGAGCAGTTCTTC.

V usage is TRBV6-1 and J usage is TRBJ2-5; TRBD1 matches at 8 bases. Germline loops: CDR1 MNHNS, CDR2 SASEGT. V lost 6 bases, J lost 4 bases, and 7 bases stayed unmatched. The CDR3 has 14 residues. The chain's CDR3 is CASRKDRVVETQYF. In DNA form, the CDR3 reads TGTGCCAGCAGGAAGGACAGGGTAGTAGAGACCCAGTACTTC.

In its sample, this clone was seen a few times. The V call is TRBV2, the J call TRBJ1-2; D might be TRBD1 (5 bases). The CDR3 has 16 amino acids. CDR1 and CDR2 (germline): SNHLY, FYNNEI. V lost 4 bases and J lost 7, with 22 bases in between. The CDR3 sequence: CASSVGGTGASGGYTF. The CDR3 nucleotides read TGTGCCAGCAGTGTGGGTGGAACAGGCGCTAGCGGTGGCTACACCTTC.

This rearrangement joins TRBV5-1 to TRBJ2-3; TRBD2 agrees at 9 bases. Germline assignment: CDR1 SGHRS and CDR2 YFSETQ. The CDR3 loop spans 14 amino acids. V lost 5 bases, J lost 6 bases, and 7 bases stayed unmatched. As DNA, the CDR3 is TGCGCCAGCAGGGAGCGGGGGGCAACGGATACGCAGTATTTT. This codes for CASRERGATDTQYF. The complete variable domain, with remaining parts taken from reference TRBV5-1 and TRBJ2-3, reads KAGVTQTPRYLIKTRGQQVTLSCSPISGHRSVSWYQQTPGQGLQFLFEYFSETQRNKGNFPGRFSGRQFSNSRSEMNVSTLELGDSALYLCASRERGATDTQYFGPGTRLTVL.

The chain has TRBV7-2 and TRBJ1-2; possibly TRBD1 for D (5 bases). The CDR3 loop spans 13 amino acids. V lost 5 bases, J lost 3 bases, and 10 bases lay in between. CDR1 SGHTA and CDR2 FQGNSA come from the germline V gene. Written as DNA, the CDR3 is TGTGCCAGCAGCCACTGGGGGGACTATGGCTACACCTTC. Its protein is CASSHWGDYGYTF.

The sample holds a few counts of this clone. This rearrangement joins TRBV5-6 to TRBJ2-3; D possibly corresponds to TRBD2 (6 bases). With 0 bases removed from V and 1 base from J, the gap between germline ends came to 12 bases. The CDR3 covers 16 residues. Germline CDR1 and CDR2: SGHDT and YYEEEE. The CDR3 is CASSLGQGGGTDTQYF. The CDR3 nucleotides are TGTGCCAGCAGCTTGGGGCAGGGAGGCGGCACAGATACGCAGTATTTT.

This chain uses TRBV5-1 with TRBJ2-7; 9 bases fit TRBD1. CDR1 is SGHRS and CDR2 is YFSETQ in the germline V gene. J gave up 5 bases and V 6 bases, and 9 bases lay outside the gene matches. The CDR3 loop spans 14 amino acids. Here the CDR3 DNA reads TGCGCCAGCACACCGGGACAGGGAATCCACGAGCAGTACTTC. Amino acids: CASTPGQGIHEQYF.

This clone was observed a handful of times. This same CDR3 is encoded by further DNA sequences in the sample. The rearrangement uses TRBV5-1 and TRBJ1-1; weak D call: TRBD1 (5 bases). Germline V CDR1 and CDR2: SGHRS, YFSETQ. V lost 2 bases and J 2 bases, leaving 10 bases between the germline ends. This CDR3 region has 14 residues. DNA for the CDR3: TGCGCCAGCAGCTTAGGAACAGGAAACACTGAAGCTTTCTTT. Residues: CASSLGTGNTEAFF.

The chain uses TRBV6-5 and TRBJ1-1; 8 bases fit TRBD1. The trim removed 0 bases at V and 3 bases at J, leaving 3 bases unmatched. Germline V lookup: CDR1 MNHEY, CDR2 SVGAGI. The CDR3 spans 15 residues. CDR3 nucleotides: TGTGCCAGCAGTTACTCGCAGACAGGGGACACTGAAGCTTTCTTT. Its translation: CASSYSQTGDTEAFF.

This clone appeared a few times. The same CDR3 can be traced to other DNA sequences in this sample. J is TRBJ2-5 and V is TRBV11-2; 8 bases line up with TRBD1. With 1 base clipped from V and 5 bases from J, the junction kept 0 bases outside the gene matches. Germline V CDR1 and CDR2: SGHAT, FQNNGV. The CDR3 is made up of 13 amino acids. Here the CDR3 reads CASSLGQGETQYF. The CDR3 coding sequence is TGTGCCAGCAGCTTAGGACAGGGGGAGACCCAGTACTTC.

This clone was counted a few times. The rearrangement links TRBV6-6 to TRBJ2-3, with 8 nucleotides matching TRBD2. CDR3 length equals 13 residues. J gave up 2 bases and V 10 bases, and 5 bases lay outside the gene matches. CDR1 and CDR2 from the germline V gene are MNHNY and SVGAGI (reference sequence). CDR3 sequence reads: CATREGSTDTQYF. The CDR3 DNA sequence: TGTGCCACCCGGGAGGGATCCACAGATACGCAGTATTTT.